This passage covers 2 T cell receptor beta chains from one sample sequenced in a study of cytomegalovirus exposure and HLA in healthy donors. PCR employed 60 Vbeta and 13 Jbeta primers. Libraries were prepared by immunoSEQ multiplex PCR; TCRdb keeps only in-frame clonotypes and omits some of them. This sample has about 240,000 clones, with approximately 81% found just once. The sample comprised PBMCs. The receptor set was obtained from a woman aged 55-69 years in good health and CMV-seropositive.

The chain uses TRBV11-2 and TRBJ1-5; the match to TRBD1 covers 7 bases. This CDR3 has 14 amino acids. Looked up from germline, CDR1 is SGHAT and CDR2 is FQNNGV. V lost 5 bases, J lost 7 bases, and 8 bases stayed unmatched. The CDR3 protein is CASSLTGLRQPQHF. DNA for the CDR3: TGTGCCAGCAGCCTGACAGGGTTGAGGCAGCCCCAGCATTTT.

This chain connects TRBV6-6 to TRBJ2-3, with D maybe TRBD2 (6 bases). V lost 0 bases to trimming and J lost 5 bases, with 12 bases between them. This CDR3 has 15 amino acids. Germline V gives CDR1 MNHNY, CDR2 SVGAGI (reference sequence). Here the CDR3 reads CASSYSTGVRDTQYF. CDR3 coding DNA: TGTGCCAGCAGTTACTCGACGGGGGTTAGAGATACGCAGTATTTT.